The 4 T cell receptor beta chains below come from one sample, sequenced in a study of identifying expanded T cells in peripheral blood. Assay: immunoSEQ multiplex PCR; the TCRdb copy retains only in-frame clones and omits some. Of tens of thousands of clones listed, 88% are singletons. The specimen sequenced was blood. The receptors here all came from a person aged 18 to 70 in good health.

The chain has TRBV5-5 and TRBJ1-1, with D perhaps matching TRBD1 (6 bases). Germline V gives CDR1 SGHKS, CDR2 YYEKEE (reference sequence). This CDR3 has 16 amino acids. V was shortened by 0 bases and J by 1 base, with 13 bases between the two germline ends. CDR3 in DNA: TGTGCCAGCAGCTTGGCCCGGGAAGGGGGGAACACTGAAGCTTTCTTT. This encodes CASSLAREGGNTEAFF. Drawing the rest from reference TRBV5-5 and TRBJ1-1, the complete variable domain is DAGVTQSPTHLIKTRGQQVTLRCSPISGHKSVSWYQQVLGQGPQFIFQYYEKEERGRGNFPDRFSARQFPNYSSELNVNALLLGDSALYLCASSLAREGGNTEAFFGQGTRLTVV.

The chain combines TRBV19 with TRBJ1-2, with D perhaps TRBD1 (5 bases). This CDR3 has 15 residues. Trimming took 6 bases from V and 7 from J, leaving 21 bases between them. Germline V gene lookup returns CDR1 LNHDA and CDR2 SQIVND (reference sequence). The CDR3: CASSREGRQGFGYTF. In DNA, the CDR3 is TGTGCCAGTAGCAGAGAGGGTAGGCAGGGCTTTGGCTACACCTTC.

The J gene is TRBJ2-7, the V gene TRBV7-9; 9 nucleotides line up with TRBD1. Germline V gene lookup returns CDR1 SEHNR and CDR2 FQNEAQ (reference sequence). After removal of 0 bases from V and 5 bases from J, the junction contained 5 bases not matched to a gene. The CDR3 loop spans 15 amino acids. CDR3 sequence reads: CASSLARQGGDEQYF. Here the CDR3 DNA reads TGTGCCAGCAGCTTAGCCCGACAGGGGGGGGACGAGCAGTACTTC.

The CDR3 DNA follows: TGTGCCAGCAGCGGGGAAGAGTACCAGCCCCAGCATTTT. This sequence encodes CASSGEEYQPQHF. V gene TRBV5-5 combines with J gene TRBJ1-5; D remains unclear. V lost 4 bases and J lost 7, with 12 bases in between. Germline CDR1 and CDR2: SGHKS and YYEKEE (reference sequence). The CDR3 runs to 13 residues.